This is a list of T cell receptor beta chains from one sample in a study of shared clonotypes between healthy human individuals. The assay was immunoSEQ multiplex PCR, and TCRdb's table has in-frame clones only and misses some. The repertoire holds roughly 1,100,000 clones, with about 75% as singletons. The sample taken for sequencing was memory CD4+ T cells sorted from blood. These receptors were taken from a man aged 18 to 30 in good health. Each CDR3 is given without its conserved first and last residue. The listing skips clone size in some rows; elsewhere it reads once, few, many or a size class.

clone_size v_call cdr3_aa
once TRBV2 ASSYGPNNNEQF
. TRBV19 ASSVRGLTEAF
. TRBV18 ASSQRTGNEKLF
. TRBV7-2 ASSPDRVWETQY
. TRBV14 ASSQDKGLGSYEQY
. TRBV27 ASSFSIGELF
. TRBV6-4 ASAPGPNYNEQF
. TRBV29-1 SAVGDSYGYT
. TRBV5-4 ASSGLAGGNNEQF
. TRBV5-1 ASSPGLAGGWSEQF
. TRBV7-3 ASSPGQGAYGYT
few TRBV10-1 ASSESAAQETQY
. TRBV6-6 ASSSGGALADTQY
. TRBV28 ASSPPSGESYEQY
. TRBV30 AFRSVETQY
. TRBV5-3 ARSLTPRGGCGNTIY
. TRBV9 ASSVVAGGSSYNEQF
. TRBV11-2 ASSLQQLGGEQY
. TRBV5-1 ASSLAGRSYEQY
. TRBV28 ASSNRQGLPYEQY
. TRBV19 ASSIGADPRTDTQY
. TRBV6-6 ASSPGLRAEAF
few TRBV7-2 ASSSDQLQF
. TRBV6-1 ASRQGGANVLT
. TRBV7-9 ASSWEGLTDTQY
. TRBV4-1 ASSQLPGQGYEQY
. TRBV6-1 ASTGVNQPQH
. TRBV7-9 ASSLAPPGGQETQY
. TRBV10-3 AISGRTGLSPEQY
. TRBV30 AWRIAQPGAYEQY
once TRBV2 ASSRTSGRASLRGDTQY
. TRBV5-1 ASRWDRDYEQY
. TRBV9 ASSVGAGGADTQY
. TRBV7-9 ASTGQEDYEQY
. TRBV5-1 ASSLGTMNTEAF
few TRBV5-4 ASRESASSEKLF
few TRBV7-9 ASSLDRADQPQH
. TRBV19 ASSILTSGAYNEQF
. TRBV20-1 SARSLNTQY
. TRBV19 ASSTITGAINQPQH
. TRBV18 ASSPGWEGEAF
. TRBV5-1 ASSRDGPEPYGYT
. TRBV10-3 AVSRGATDTQY